The T cell receptor (beta chain) under discussion was sequenced for a study of T cell changes during pregnancy in multiple sclerosis. In this sample, this clone turned up once. Data came from immunoSEQ multiplex PCR; TCRdb stores just in-frame clones and leaves some out. The sample carries some 74,000 clones, approximately 92% recorded once. Germline V lookup: CDR1 LGHNA, CDR2 YSLEER. This CDR3 has 18 residues. Germline trimming cut 4 bases from V and 2 bases from J; bases unmatched to any gene: 9. The V and J genes are TRBV4-3 and TRBJ2-5; TRBD2 matches 14 bases. This sample comprised peripheral blood, obtained before pregnancy. This TCR derives from a female donor with multiple sclerosis, enrolled in a pregnancy study. The CDR3 sequence is CASSLGLAGAPGQETQYF. For the CDR3, the DNA is TGCGCCAGCAGCCTGGGACTAGCGGGAGCCCCAGGTCAAGAGACCCAGTACTTC.